The rows below give T cell receptor beta chains drawn from one sample of a study of blood T cell repertoires in COVID-19. Assay: immunoSEQ multiplex PCR; the TCRdb copy retains only in-frame clones and omits some. The sample shows about 100,000 clones, about 88% of them seen only once. Sequencing input: peripheral blood. These receptors all stem from a man aged 30-40 years in a cohort sampled during active COVID-19. Each CDR3 is given with its conserved first and last residue. A D gene is named only where the DNA matches it firmly. The listing skips clone size in some rows; elsewhere it reads once, few, many or a size class.

clone size: .; D gene: .; J gene: TRBJ2-1; V gene: TRBV6-5; CDR3 protein: CASSYSPLWSYNEQFF; CDR3 DNA: TGTGCCAGCAGTTACTCTCCACTCTGGAGCTACAATGAGCAGTTCTTC
clone size: .; D gene: TRBD1; J gene: TRBJ2-7; V gene: TRBV6-6; CDR3 protein: CASSYGKGGIDEQYF; CDR3 DNA: TGTGCCAGCAGTTACGGGAAAGGGGGCATCGACGAGCAGTACTTC
clone size: .; D gene: TRBD2; J gene: TRBJ2-3; V gene: TRBV7-2; CDR3 protein: CASSDRGGRGDTQYF; CDR3 DNA: TGTGCCAGCAGCGATCGGGGGGGCCGGGGAGATACGCAGTATTTT
clone size: .; D gene: TRBD2; J gene: TRBJ2-7; V gene: TRBV2; CDR3 protein: CASSETSGGLPYEQYF; CDR3 DNA: TGTGCCAGCAGCGAGACTAGCGGGGGGCTCCCCTACGAGCAGTACTTC
clone size: .; D gene: TRBD1; J gene: TRBJ2-1; V gene: TRBV5-1; CDR3 protein: CASSLEVGTGRRFF; CDR3 DNA: TGCGCCAGCAGCTTGGAGGTGGGGACAGGGCGTCGGTTCTTC
clone size: .; D gene: .; J gene: TRBJ1-4; V gene: TRBV27; CDR3 protein: CASSLSRGGNEKLFF; CDR3 DNA: TGTGCCAGCAGTTTATCGAGGGGGGGTAATGAAAAACTGTTTTTT
clone size: few; D gene: TRBD1; J gene: TRBJ1-2; V gene: TRBV10-3; CDR3 protein: CAISESDRGPNYGYTF; CDR3 DNA: TGTGCCATCAGTGAGTCAGACAGGGGACCTAACTATGGCTACACCTTC
clone size: few; D gene: TRBD1; J gene: TRBJ2-7; V gene: TRBV4-2; CDR3 protein: CASSQDQGGFYEQYF; CDR3 DNA: TGTGCCAGCAGCCAAGATCAAGGGGGCTTCTACGAGCAGTACTTC
clone size: .; D gene: TRBD1; J gene: TRBJ2-7; V gene: TRBV11-2; CDR3 protein: CASSLEPGTGVEQYF; CDR3 DNA: TGTGCCAGCAGCTTAGAACCTGGGACAGGCGTCGAGCAGTACTTC
clone size: .; D gene: TRBD1; J gene: TRBJ1-5; V gene: TRBV5-6; CDR3 protein: CASSGYRDRKSNQPQHF; CDR3 DNA: TGTGCCAGCAGCGGCTACCGGGACAGAAAAAGCAATCAGCCCCAGCATTTT
clone size: .; D gene: TRBD1; J gene: TRBJ2-5; V gene: TRBV5-5; CDR3 protein: CASSVGQGFQETQYF; CDR3 DNA: TGTGCCAGCAGCGTCGGACAGGGCTTCCAAGAGACCCAGTACTTC
clone size: few; D gene: .; J gene: TRBJ2-1; V gene: TRBV15; CDR3 protein: CATSREQGSYNEQFF; CDR3 DNA: TGTGCCACCAGCAGAGAACAGGGCTCCTACAATGAGCAGTTCTTC
clone size: .; D gene: TRBD1; J gene: TRBJ2-7; V gene: TRBV4-1; CDR3 protein: CASSWRFVGQGAYEQYF; CDR3 DNA: TGCGCCAGCAGCTGGCGTTTTGTTGGACAGGGAGCCTACGAGCAGTACTTC
clone size: .; D gene: TRBD1; J gene: TRBJ2-1; V gene: TRBV6-2/TRBV6-3; CDR3 protein: CASSYSSDRSYEQFF; CDR3 DNA: TGTGCCAGCAGTTACTCGTCGGACAGGTCGTATGAGCAGTTCTTC
clone size: .; D gene: .; J gene: TRBJ1-4; V gene: TRBV30; CDR3 protein: CAWRIPGGEKLFF; CDR3 DNA: TGTGCCTGGAGGATACCCGGGGGGGAAAAACTGTTTTTT
clone size: .; D gene: .; J gene: TRBJ2-3; V gene: TRBV7-7; CDR3 protein: CASSLAEADTQYF; CDR3 DNA: TGTGCCAGCAGCTTAGCGGAGGCAGATACGCAGTATTTT
clone size: .; D gene: TRBD1; J gene: TRBJ1-2; V gene: TRBV24-1; CDR3 protein: CATSRTGNGYTF; CDR3 DNA: TGTGCCACCAGCCGGACAGGGAATGGCTACACCTTC
clone size: once; D gene: .; J gene: TRBJ1-5; V gene: TRBV30; CDR3 protein: CAWSNSGNQPQHF; CDR3 DNA: TGTGCCTGGAGTAACTCGGGGAATCAGCCCCAGCATTTT
clone size: medium-sized; D gene: .; J gene: TRBJ1-2; V gene: TRBV4-1; CDR3 protein: CASSQGGGDRIPSF; CDR3 DNA: TGCGCCAGCAGCCAAGGCGGGGGTGACCGTATCCCATCCTTC
clone size: .; D gene: TRBD2; J gene: TRBJ2-3; V gene: TRBV10-3; CDR3 protein: CAISVGRERGDTQYF; CDR3 DNA: TGTGCCATCAGTGTGGGCAGGGAGCGGGGAGATACGCAGTATTTT
clone size: .; D gene: .; J gene: TRBJ1-2; V gene: TRBV18; CDR3 protein: CASSLSVQINGDGYTF; CDR3 DNA: TGTGCCAGCTCGCTGTCGGTCCAGATAAACGGGGATGGCTACACCTTC
clone size: .; D gene: .; J gene: TRBJ2-7; V gene: TRBV3-1/TRBV3-2; CDR3 protein: CASSQGQSSSYEQYF; CDR3 DNA: TGTGCCAGCAGCCAAGGACAGTCCAGCTCCTACGAGCAGTACTTC
clone size: .; D gene: .; J gene: TRBJ2-2; V gene: TRBV29-1; CDR3 protein: CSARDTGELFF; CDR3 DNA: TGCAGCGCTCGAGACACCGGGGAGCTGTTTTTT
clone size: few; D gene: TRBD2; J gene: TRBJ2-7; V gene: TRBV30; CDR3 protein: CAWSVRRGATYEQYF; CDR3 DNA: TGTGCCTGGAGTGTACGGCGGGGGGCGACCTACGAGCAGTACTTC
clone size: .; D gene: TRBD1; J gene: TRBJ1-3; V gene: TRBV5-1; CDR3 protein: CASSLIAGTGDPSGNTIYF; CDR3 DNA: TGCGCCAGCAGCTTGATAGCCGGGACAGGAGACCCATCTGGAAACACCATATATTTT
clone size: once; D gene: .; J gene: TRBJ2-2; V gene: TRBV15; CDR3 protein: CATSPSPGKPNTGELFF; CDR3 DNA: TGTGCCACCAGCCCCAGTCCCGGGAAACCAAACACCGGGGAGCTGTTTTTT
clone size: .; D gene: .; J gene: TRBJ1-2; V gene: TRBV28; CDR3 protein: CASSPPQGRGGYTF; CDR3 DNA: TGTGCCAGCAGTCCCCCCCAGGGGAGAGGTGGCTACACCTTC
clone size: .; D gene: TRBD2; J gene: TRBJ2-3; V gene: TRBV6-4; CDR3 protein: CASSDLAGSTDTQYF; CDR3 DNA: TGTGCCAGCAGTGACCTAGCGGGTAGCACAGATACGCAGTATTTT
clone size: .; D gene: .; J gene: TRBJ2-7; V gene: TRBV6-5; CDR3 protein: CASSYDATGYEQYF; CDR3 DNA: TGTGCCAGCAGTTACGATGCCACTGGCTACGAGCAGTACTTC
clone size: .; D gene: .; J gene: TRBJ1-2; V gene: TRBV5-6; CDR3 protein: CASSRSTGLYGYTF; CDR3 DNA: TGTGCCAGCAGCAGAAGCACAGGTCTCTATGGCTACACCTTC
clone size: .; D gene: .; J gene: TRBJ1-1; V gene: TRBV6-5; CDR3 protein: CASRQLPEAFF; CDR3 DNA: TGTGCCAGCAGGCAACTACCTGAAGCTTTCTTT
clone size: .; D gene: .; J gene: TRBJ2-5; V gene: TRBV9; CDR3 protein: CASSVAAGEETQYF; CDR3 DNA: TGTGCCAGCAGCGTAGCGGCAGGCGAAGAGACCCAGTACTTC
clone size: .; D gene: .; J gene: TRBJ2-5; V gene: TRBV7-8; CDR3 protein: CASSLATGQKTQYF; CDR3 DNA: TGTGCCAGCAGCTTAGCGACAGGCCAGAAGACCCAGTACTTC
clone size: .; D gene: TRBD1; J gene: TRBJ2-7; V gene: TRBV18; CDR3 protein: CASSPGQGRLEYF; CDR3 DNA: TGTGCCAGCTCACCAGGACAGGGACGGCTCGAGTACTTC
clone size: .; D gene: TRBD1; J gene: TRBJ1-5; V gene: TRBV18; CDR3 protein: CASSPTGANQPQHF; CDR3 DNA: TGTGCCAGCTCACCGACAGGGGCAAATCAGCCCCAGCATTTT
clone size: once; D gene: TRBD2; J gene: TRBJ2-3; V gene: TRBV28; CDR3 protein: CASGGPRGGVDTQYF; CDR3 DNA: TGTGCCAGCGGGGGTCCGCGGGGGGGTGTAGATACGCAGTATTTT
clone size: .; D gene: .; J gene: TRBJ2-7; V gene: TRBV7-2; CDR3 protein: CASSTWGDEQYF; CDR3 DNA: TGTGCCAGCAGCACCTGGGGGGACGAGCAGTACTTC
clone size: few; D gene: .; J gene: TRBJ1-1; V gene: TRBV10-3; CDR3 protein: CAINTANTEAFF; CDR3 DNA: TGTGCCATCAACACAGCGAACACTGAAGCTTTCTTT
clone size: .; D gene: TRBD1; J gene: TRBJ2-7; V gene: TRBV6-5; CDR3 protein: CASSFYRGTAYEQYF; CDR3 DNA: TGTGCCAGCAGTTTCTACAGGGGTACGGCCTACGAGCAGTACTTC
clone size: .; D gene: TRBD1; J gene: TRBJ2-7; V gene: TRBV30; CDR3 protein: CAWMGQGSYEQYF; CDR3 DNA: TGTGCCTGGATGGGACAGGGGTCCTACGAGCAGTACTTC
clone size: .; D gene: .; J gene: TRBJ1-5; V gene: TRBV6-4; CDR3 protein: CASSEAGSNQPQHF; CDR3 DNA: TGTGCCAGCAGTGAAGCGGGGAGCAATCAGCCCCAGCATTTT
clone size: .; D gene: .; J gene: TRBJ2-7; V gene: TRBV5-1; CDR3 protein: CASRGGSYEQYF; CDR3 DNA: TGCGCCAGCCGAGGGGGATCCTACGAGCAGTACTTC
clone size: few; D gene: TRBD1; J gene: TRBJ1-4; V gene: TRBV7-8; CDR3 protein: CASSREEQGTNEKLFF; CDR3 DNA: TGTGCCAGCAGCCGAGAGGAACAGGGGACTAATGAAAAACTGTTTTTT
clone size: .; D gene: TRBD1; J gene: TRBJ1-4; V gene: TRBV7-9; CDR3 protein: CASSWGTGLEKLFF; CDR3 DNA: TGTGCCAGCAGCTGGGGGACAGGGTTGGAAAAACTGTTTTTT
clone size: .; D gene: .; J gene: TRBJ1-3; V gene: TRBV6-6; CDR3 protein: CASSNRIPNSGNTIYF; CDR3 DNA: TGTGCCAGCAGCAACAGGATCCCTAACTCTGGAAACACCATATATTTT